This T cell receptor (beta chain) was found in a study of blood T cell repertoires in COVID-19. For the study at large: The study drew acute and convalescent COVID-19 samples from the United States, Italy and Spain.

Profiling relied on immunoSEQ multiplex PCR, and the TCRdb table lists in-frame clones only, not all of them. The data show roughly 120,000 clones, more than 80% seen once. Per the germline V gene, CDR1 is LNHNV and CDR2 is YYDKDF (reference sequence). V was clipped by 1 base and J by 1 base; unmatched bases: 10. This CDR3 is built from 19 residues. This clonotype was sampled from a human donor in a cohort sampled during active COVID-19. This rearrangement joins TRBV15 to TRBJ2-1, with 10 bases identical to TRBD2. Sequencing was performed on peripheral blood. The DNA for the CDR3 is TGTGCCACCAGCAGAGGTCGTCTAGCGGGGGTACGGTCCTACAATGAGCAGTTCTTC. As protein: CATSRGRLAGVRSYNEQFF.